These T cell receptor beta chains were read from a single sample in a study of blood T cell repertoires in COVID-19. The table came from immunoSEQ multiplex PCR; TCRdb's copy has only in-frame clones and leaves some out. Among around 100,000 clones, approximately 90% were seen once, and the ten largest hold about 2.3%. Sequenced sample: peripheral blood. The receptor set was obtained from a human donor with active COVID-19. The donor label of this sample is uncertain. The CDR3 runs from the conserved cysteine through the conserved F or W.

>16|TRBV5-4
CASSLQSGAFYNEQFF
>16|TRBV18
CASSPLGSQSGNTIYF
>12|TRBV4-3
CASSPGTDTQYF
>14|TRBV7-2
CASSSTGMNTEAFF
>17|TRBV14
CASSQEEGIAGRTLQFF
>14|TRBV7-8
CASSLGSRWDTQYF
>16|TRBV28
CASGTRTDITGYGYTF
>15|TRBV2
CASSLSHLSNQPQHF
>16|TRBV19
CASSSRDPREAGELFF
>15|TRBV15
CATSGGLGKQETQYF
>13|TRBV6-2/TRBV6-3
CASSYGQANEQFF
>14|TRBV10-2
CASGTSGENNEQFF
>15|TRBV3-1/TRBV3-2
CASSTRDRESETQYF
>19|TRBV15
CATSSLVSGQGFGGETQYF
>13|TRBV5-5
CASSQTGNTEAFF
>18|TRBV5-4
CASSRGTSGGKGLDTQYF
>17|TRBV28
CASSLKAEQGVVEPQHF
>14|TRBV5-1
CASSLDSGGDEQYF
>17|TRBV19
CASSMGHSGRSKGDQYF
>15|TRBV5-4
CASSLSGALGNEQFF
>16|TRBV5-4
CASSFGLAGGSYEQYF
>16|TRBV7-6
CASSPHPNSGANVLTF
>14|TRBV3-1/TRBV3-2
CASSSNKGNEKLFF
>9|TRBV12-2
CASRPGCVF
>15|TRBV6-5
CASSYGMGAGQPQHF
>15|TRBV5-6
CASCALARSNSPLHF
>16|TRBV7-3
CASSLGLGDSNTEAFF
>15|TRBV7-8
CASSLSRQMPYEQYF
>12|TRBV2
CASRETGGEQYF
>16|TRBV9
CASSARTRGGQETQYF
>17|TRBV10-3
CAIRAGLGQVVNEKLFF
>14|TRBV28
CASSPQGSYNEQFF
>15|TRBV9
CASSTLQDRGYGYTF
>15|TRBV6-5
CASSFRGASLVEQFF
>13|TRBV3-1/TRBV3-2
CASSQESREGAFF
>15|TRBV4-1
CASSAHGLGGNEQFF
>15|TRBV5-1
CASSTTGTGINEQFF
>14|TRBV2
CASSEGSPGYEQYF
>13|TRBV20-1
CSASGRGNQPQHF
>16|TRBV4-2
CASITGGFGRNQPQHF
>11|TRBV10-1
CASSAGHEQYF
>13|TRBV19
CASSVRQGEGYTF
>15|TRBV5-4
CASSLGGRGTDTQYF
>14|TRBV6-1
CASSETGGGQPQHF
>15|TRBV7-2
CASSTNTGGIGELFF
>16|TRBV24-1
CATSDPARAGTDTQYF
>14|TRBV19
CASSKGGGVYEQYF
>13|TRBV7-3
CASSQPGDTEAFF
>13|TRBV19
CASSMRTATEAFF
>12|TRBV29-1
CSGPRGSDTQYF